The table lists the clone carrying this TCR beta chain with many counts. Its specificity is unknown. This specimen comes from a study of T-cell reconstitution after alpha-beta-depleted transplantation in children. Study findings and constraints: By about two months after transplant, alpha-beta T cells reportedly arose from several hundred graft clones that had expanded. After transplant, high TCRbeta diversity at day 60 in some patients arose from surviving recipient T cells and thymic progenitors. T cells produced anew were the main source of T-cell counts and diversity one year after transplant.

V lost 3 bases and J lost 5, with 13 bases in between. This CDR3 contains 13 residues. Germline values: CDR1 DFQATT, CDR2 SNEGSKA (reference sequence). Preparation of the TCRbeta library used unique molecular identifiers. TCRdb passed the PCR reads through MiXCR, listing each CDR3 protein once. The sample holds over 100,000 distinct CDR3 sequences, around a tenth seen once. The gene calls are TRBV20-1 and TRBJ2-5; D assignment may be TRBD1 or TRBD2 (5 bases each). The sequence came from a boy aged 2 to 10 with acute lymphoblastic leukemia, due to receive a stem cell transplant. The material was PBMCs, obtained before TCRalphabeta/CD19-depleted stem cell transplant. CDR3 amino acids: CSASSGAGETQYF. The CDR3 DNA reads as TGCAGTGCTAGTTCCGGGGCTGGGGAGACCCAGTACTTC.